A single sample is the source of the 7 T cell receptor beta chains below, sequenced in a study of T cells in Graves' hyperthyroidism and ophthalmopathy. Authors of the study amplified TCR beta CDR3 regions from RNA transcripts. The TCR CDR3 was amplified in a first-round RT-PCR using the HTBI primer set. TCRdb ran MiXCR on the multiplex PCR reads and lists one entry per CDR3 protein. Of over 500,000 distinct CDR3 sequences detected, roughly 16% appear once; the ten largest clones hold less than 30%. Sequencing was performed on blood. The receptors stem from a woman in her twenties or thirties with Graves' ophthalmopathy.

This clonotype was counted ten times or more. The chain combines TRBV6-1 with TRBJ1-1; no firm D call. The CDR3 has 13 amino acids. Per the germline V gene, CDR1 is MNHNS and CDR2 is SASEGT. Trimming cost V 7 bases and J 1 base, with 10 bases left between them. In DNA, the CDR3 is TGTGCCAGCAATTTGGACGCGAACACTGAAGCTTTCTTT. This translates into CASNLDANTEAFF.

This chain's CDR3 is CASSLQWGNQETQYF. CDR3 nucleotides: TGTGCCAGCAGCCTCCAATGGGGAAACCAAGAGACCCAGTACTTC. J is TRBJ2-5 and V is TRBV7-2; no definite D call. V was trimmed by 5 bases and J by 0 bases, leaving 13 bases between them. CDR1 is SGHTA and CDR2 is FQGNSA in the germline V gene. There are 15 residues in the CDR3.

This clonotype has only a few counts. This rearrangement joins TRBV18 to TRBJ1-2; 7 positions agree with TRBD1. J gave up 7 bases and V 4 bases, and 6 bases lay outside the gene matches. The CDR3 contains 13 residues. CDR1 is KGHSH, CDR2 LQKENI, per germline. The CDR3 coding sequence is TGTGCCAGCTCACAGACACAGGGGTTTGGCTACACCTTC. This sequence encodes CASSQTQGFGYTF.

This chain links TRBV20-1 with TRBJ2-1; weak D call: TRBD2 (6 bases). V dropped 5 bases and J dropped 1 base, with 21 bases sitting between them. CDR3 length: 17 residues. Germline V gene lookup returns CDR1 DFQATT and CDR2 SNEGSKA (reference sequence). This CDR3 is CSAWTPRAGNSYNEQFF. The CDR3 region has the DNA TGCAGTGCTTGGACCCCTAGGGCGGGGAATTCCTACAATGAGCAGTTCTTC.

This rearrangement joins TRBV20-1 to TRBJ2-5; D might be TRBD1 (5 bases). Germline CDR1 and CDR2: DFQATT and SNEGSKA (reference sequence). V dropped 4 bases and J dropped 3 bases, with 12 bases sitting between them. This CDR3 is built from 13 residues. CDR3 residues: CSAISGSKETQYF. The CDR3 DNA reads TGCAGTGCTATTTCAGGGTCAAAAGAGACCCAGTACTTC.

This clonotype was recorded a few times. The chain joins TRBV7-2 to TRBJ2-3, with no clear D. V shed 1 base and J shed 2 bases, with 10 bases lying between them. The CDR3 runs to 15 residues. The germline gives CDR1 SGHTA, CDR2 FQGNSA. CDR3 protein: CASSLESRYTDTQYF. The CDR3 DNA is TGTGCCAGCAGCTTAGAGTCCCGATACACAGATACGCAGTATTTT. Using reference TRBV7-2 and TRBJ2-3 for the parts outside the CDR3, the full variable domain is GAGVSQSPSNKVTEKGKDVELRCDPISGHTALYWYRQSLGQGLEFLIYFQGNSAPDKSGLPSDRFSAERTGGSVSTLTIQRTQQEDSAVYLCASSLESRYTDTQYFGPGTRLTVL.

This clonotype has at least ten counts. The chain is built from TRBV18 and TRBJ2-7; unclear D gene. There are 12 residues in the CDR3. Per the germline V gene, CDR1 is KGHSH and CDR2 is LQKENI. V gave up 6 bases and J gave up 5 bases, with 11 bases separating them. The CDR3 DNA reads TGTGCCAGCTCCCCCCAGAAACACGAGCAGTACTTC. It translates to CASSPQKHEQYF.